These 5 T cell receptor beta chains originate from one sample sequenced in a study of cytomegalovirus exposure and HLA in healthy donors. Primers for the PCR totalled 60 Vbeta and 13 Jbeta. The method was immunoSEQ multiplex PCR; TCRdb's version includes in-frame clones alone and lacks a portion of them. The data hold roughly 120,000 clones, with around three quarters observed a single time. The sequencing sample was made of PBMCs. These receptors all stem from a human donor in good health.

The V gene is TRBV14, the J gene TRBJ2-2; tentative D call: TRBD1 (6 bases). Trimming cost V 6 bases and J 7 bases, with 15 bases left between them. This CDR3 has 14 amino acids. The germline CDR1 and CDR2 sequences are SGHDN and FVKESK. This CDR3 is CASSRNRVGGELFF. CDR3 nucleotides: TGTGCCAGCAGTCGGAACAGGGTTGGCGGGGAGCTGTTTTTT. Together with reference TRBV14 and TRBJ2-2, the CDR3 gives the full variable domain: EAGVTQFPSHSVIEKGQTVTLRCDPISGHDNLYWYRRVMGKEIKFLLHFVKESKQDESGMPNNRFLAERTGGTYSTLKVQPAELEDSGVYFCASSRNRVGGELFFGEGSRLTVL.

The chain joins TRBV4-1 to TRBJ2-7; tentatively, D is TRBD2 (6 bases). Germline values: CDR1 MGHRA, CDR2 YSYEKL. V was trimmed by 2 bases and J by 2 bases, leaving 10 bases between them. This CDR3 contains 14 residues. CDR3 nucleotide sequence: TGCGCCAGCAGCCAAAAGGGACTCGCCTACGAGCAGTACTTC. Translation: CASSQKGLAYEQYF.

This chain uses TRBV13 with TRBJ2-7; 8 bases line up with TRBD2. This CDR3 has 15 residues. V was clipped by 8 bases and J by 2 bases; unmatched bases: 11. Germline-derived CDR1 and CDR2 are PRHDT and FYEKMQ (reference sequence). The chain's CDR3 is CASRRGGGPPYEQYF. CDR3 DNA sequence: TGTGCCAGCCGGAGGGGCGGGGGGCCTCCCTACGAGCAGTACTTC.

The rearrangement links TRBV4-2 to TRBJ2-3; D gene uncertain. The CDR3 contains 13 residues. The germline V and J ends were trimmed by 8 bases and 6 bases, with 15 bases remaining between them. Germline CDR1 reads LGHNA; CDR2 reads YNFKEQ. The chain's CDR3 is CASGTKAGDTQYF. CDR3 DNA: TGTGCCAGCGGAACTAAGGCCGGGGATACGCAGTATTTT.

The chain is built from TRBV5-1 and TRBJ2-5, with TRBD1 identical over 9 bases. Germline V gene sequence: CDR1 SGHRS, CDR2 YFSETQ. The CDR3 runs 15 residues. The trim removed 4 bases at V and 6 bases at J, leaving 10 bases unmatched. The CDR3 protein is CASSKGGTGLQTQYF. CDR3 coding DNA: TGCGCCAGCAGCAAGGGAGGGACAGGGTTGCAGACCCAGTACTTC.